Described below is a single T cell receptor (beta chain) sequence and its context. Its antigen is unknown. No much larger clone is present one base from it, and per-base qualities are unavailable. A single peripheral blood draw of about 120 mL on average was collected from each donor into heparinised tubes. Using a panel that included CD45RO, CCR7, CD25, CD127, CD95 and CD27, naive, central memory, regulatory and stem cell-like memory CD4+ T cells were sorted on a BD FACSAria II. Every sorted population had a purity above 95%. PBMCs were separated immediately by Lymphoprep density gradient centrifugation and were stained directly, without being cultured. Samples were stained and sorted in pairs, with one healthy donor and one patient per experiment, so that batch effects were minimized. The entire amount of isolated RNA was reverse transcribed using the High Capacity cDNA Reverse Transcription Kit, so the sequenced TCRB transcripts were expressed ones. Deep immunoSEQ sequencing was applied to naive, central memory and regulatory T cell samples, giving an average of around 3.4 million total reads per sample. Sorted cells were lysed in RLT buffer, and RNA was extracted using DNase-treated RNeasy Micro or Mini kits according to cell number. To prevent cross-contamination, each cell subset was processed individually, whereas patient and healthy donor samples were processed jointly. The immunoSEQ multiplex PCR was used to amplify TCRB sequences from cDNA, yielding 87-bp fragments that span the CDR3 region. The amplicons were sequenced using the Illumina HiSeq platform. On the authors' methods: PCR bias was corrected computationally using synthetic template baselines, and reads within Hamming distance 2 were collapsed, with unmergeable singletons discarded. Reads were aligned to IMGT to assign V, D and J genes, CDR3 length, and insertions or deletions at six rearrangement sites. Within each subset, clonotype counts were normalized to sorted cell number, after which true diversity and Gini coefficients were computed with the tcR R package. The overlap coefficient, calculated on TCRB nucleotide sequences, was used to quantify repertoire sharing. As a proxy for the pre-selection repertoire, out-of-frame TCRB sequences from naive cells were analyzed. This is the immuneACCESS table as TCRdb keeps it, with only in-frame sequences that have V and J called. A part of the clones is gone; compared with another copy, unresolved V genes explain less than half, and the rest is unexplained. V, J and clone size are those of that table, while D and trimming were read from the DNA. The sample table records about 250,000 clones; roughly 15% of these occur just once. The ten largest clonotypes hold roughly 0.028% of the sample.

For CDR1 and CDR2, the germline V gene lists MNHEY and SVGAGI. The junction carries 12 bases between V and J, which are trimmed by 0 bases and 3 bases respectively. CDR3 length: 15 amino acids, cysteine to phenylalanine. Just CDR3 DNA is preserved here, 45 bases in frame from base 1. The data are from a study of beta chain features in type 1 diabetes listed by TCRdb under 2018. General notes on the study: Patients and healthy donors did not differ in mean age, gender distribution, total cell number or subset yield. A total of about 100,000,000 sorted cells were examined across all samples, and RNA yield correlated strongly with the number of cells per subset. In the study, recently diagnosed type 1 diabetes patients and matched healthy donors were compared on the TCRB repertoires of their sorted circulating CD4+ T cell subsets. Regulatory and stem cell-like memory subsets were isolated from only 8 patients and 8 healthy donors, whereas naive and central memory subsets came from all 30 or so donors.

Overall study results and their limits: The naive, central memory and regulatory TCRB repertoires appeared to resemble one another more closely among patients than among healthy donors. HLA sub-analyses involved small numbers of individuals, so any influence of HLA type on TCRB rearrangement remained unresolved. A moderate but significant shortening of TCRB CDR3 length was observed in type 1 diabetes patients in all four CD4+ subsets. PCR might favor shorter templates, but patient and control samples were amplified and corrected together, so any skew would affect both groups equally. At VDJ recombination sites, patients with type 1 diabetes made fewer insertions and deleted more nucleotides, a pattern implying thymic rearrangement abnormalities. Sequencing cDNA rather than genomic DNA could over-represent highly expressing activated cells, although activation and CD3 levels did not differ between groups.

This TCR was recovered from a woman aged 40 to 55 in good health. Sequencing was carried out using naive CD4+ T cells from blood. Per the publication, the cell subset or site label means: true naive CD4+ T cells. The sequence is built from TRBV6-5 and TRBJ2-7; too little of a D gene remains to name it. CDR3 reads: CASSYSSKPNYEQYF. At the DNA level, the sequence is TGTGCCAGCAGTTACTCGTCGAAACCTAACTACGAGCAGTACTTC.